This is a list of T cell receptor beta chains from one sample in a study of CD8+ T cells in alopecia areata. Data came from immunoSEQ multiplex PCR; TCRdb stores just in-frame clones and leaves some out. The profile shows a few hundred thousand clones, roughly two fifths of them singletons. This specimen consisted of CD4+ T cells sorted from blood, obtained between weeks 30 and 35, from a patient treated with tofacitinib. The source of these receptors is a human donor with alopecia areata. The CDR3 runs from the conserved cysteine through the conserved F or W. The D gene is left open where the match is weak. Size tells how often a clone was seen (once, few, many) or the class of an expanded clone, and some rows leave it out.

cdr3_aa	cdr3_nt	v_call	j_call	d_call	clone_size
CASSLEATSRNEQFF	TGCGCCAGCAGCTTGGAGGCGACTAGTCGGAATGAGCAGTTCTTC	TRBV5-1	TRBJ2-1	NA	NA
CASYAGAYQPQHF	TGTGCCAGTTACGCAGGGGCCTATCAGCCCCAGCATTTT	TRBV19	TRBJ1-5	NA	NA
CASSLNRGYEQYF	TGCGCCAGCAGCTTGAACAGGGGCTACGAGCAGTACTTC	TRBV5-1	TRBJ2-7	TRBD1	NA
CASSSGGANTGELFF	TGTGCCAGCAGTTCAGGGGGTGCGAACACCGGGGAGCTGTTTTTT	TRBV6-5	TRBJ2-2	TRBD1	few
CASSLGSPSGANVLTF	TGTGCCAGCAGCTTAGGCTCGCCCTCTGGGGCCAACGTCCTGACTTTC	TRBV7-2	TRBJ2-6	NA	once
CASSPQYSYNEQFF	TGTGCCAGCAGCCCTCAGTACTCGTACAATGAGCAGTTCTTC	TRBV7-8	TRBJ2-1	NA	few
CASSLVNEQFF	TGTGCCAGCAGCTTAGTCAATGAGCAGTTCTTC	TRBV11-1	TRBJ2-1	NA	NA
CASSLGGRAGDTQYF	TGCGCCAGCAGCTTGGGCGGGAGGGCCGGAGATACGCAGTATTTT	TRBV5-1	TRBJ2-3	TRBD2	NA
CASSGHATYEQYF	TGTGCCAGCTCGGGACACGCTACCTACGAGCAGTACTTC	TRBV2	TRBJ2-7	NA	NA
CASNRLAGPYNEQFF	TGTGCCAGCAACAGACTAGCGGGGCCCTACAATGAGCAGTTCTTC	TRBV14	TRBJ2-1	TRBD2	once
CASSLRGELFF	TGCGCCAGCAGCTTGAGAGGGGAGCTGTTTTTT	TRBV5-1	TRBJ2-2	NA	NA
CSARRAGGYTF	TGCAGTGCTAGACGGGCAGGGGGCTACACCTTC	TRBV20-1	TRBJ1-2	NA	NA
CASSYDRIGNTIYF	TGTGCCAGCAGCTACGACAGGATCGGAAACACCATATATTTT	TRBV5-4	TRBJ1-3	NA	few
CSVVPPVAGDNEQFF	TGCAGCGTTGTGCCCCCCGTAGCGGGAGACAATGAGCAGTTCTTC	TRBV29-1	TRBJ2-1	TRBD2	NA
CASRFYTTGDHGYTF	TGTGCCAGCAGATTCTACACGACAGGCGACCATGGCTACACCTTC	TRBV6-6	TRBJ1-2	NA	NA
CAISPGQGYEPQHF	TGTGCCATCAGTCCGGGACAGGGTTATGAGCCCCAGCATTTT	TRBV10-3	TRBJ1-5	TRBD1	once
CASSAARTLIHEKLFF	TGCGCCAGCAGTGCGGCTCGGACCTTGATCCATGAAAAACTGTTTTTT	TRBV10-2	TRBJ1-4	NA	NA
CASRRLTSGGNPGELFF	TGCGCCAGCAGAAGACTTACTAGCGGAGGCAATCCCGGGGAGCTGTTTTTT	TRBV10-2	TRBJ2-2	TRBD2	few
CAWSGPSVLNTEAFF	TGTGCCTGGAGTGGGCCCTCAGTTCTGAACACTGAAGCTTTCTTT	TRBV30	TRBJ1-1	NA	NA
CASSLALGLASTDTQYF	TGTGCCAGCAGCTTGGCCTTGGGACTAGCAAGCACAGATACGCAGTATTTT	TRBV5-4	TRBJ2-3	TRBD2	few
CASSGGNLSNQPQHF	TGTGCCAGCAGCGGGGGGAACCTCAGCAATCAGCCCCAGCATTTT	TRBV7-2	TRBJ1-5	NA	NA
CASSLGQVFNEKLFF	TGTGCCAGCAGCTTAGGACAGGTGTTTAATGAAAAACTGTTTTTT	TRBV7-9	TRBJ1-4	NA	few
CASSRTDTQYF	TGTGCCAGCAGTCGCACAGATACGCAGTATTTT	TRBV2	TRBJ2-3	NA	NA
CASNPTWGLDNEQFF	TGTGCCAGCAACCCCACGTGGGGGCTAGACAATGAGCAGTTCTTC	TRBV11-2	TRBJ2-1	NA	NA
CAWSRRGVITYEQYF	TGTGCCTGGAGTAGACGGGGGGTTATAACCTACGAGCAGTACTTC	TRBV30	TRBJ2-7	TRBD2	NA
CASSQVGAGRGYTF	TGTGCCAGCAGCCAAGTAGGGGCCGGTCGGGGCTACACCTTC	TRBV14	TRBJ1-2	NA	NA
CASRGTVRTEAFF	TGTGCCAGCAGGGGGACGGTGAGGACTGAAGCTTTCTTT	TRBV27	TRBJ1-1	NA	NA
CAWSGTPGLAGVRNEQFF	TGTGCCTGGAGTGGGACTCCGGGACTAGCGGGAGTAAGGAATGAGCAGTTCTTC	TRBV30	TRBJ2-1	TRBD2	few
CASSLVTGGDGYTF	TGTGCCAGCAGCTTAGTCACAGGGGGCGATGGCTACACCTTC	TRBV7-9	TRBJ1-2	TRBD1	NA
CASSSVGGRAEAFF	TGTGCCAGCAGTTCCGTAGGGGGCCGTGCTGAAGCTTTCTTT	TRBV6-5	TRBJ1-1	TRBD1	NA
CASSPRTSGTGELFF	TGCGCCAGCAGCCCTCGGACTAGCGGGACCGGGGAGCTGTTTTTT	TRBV5-1	TRBJ2-2	TRBD2	NA
CASSPQGLNQPQHF	TGTGCCAGCAGTCCCCAGGGGTTAAATCAGCCCCAGCATTTT	TRBV2	TRBJ1-5	NA	NA
CASSTVSGANVLTF	TGTGCCAGCAGTACAGTCTCTGGGGCCAACGTCCTGACTTTC	TRBV14	TRBJ2-6	NA	NA
CASSTTDRPSYNEQFF	TGTGCCAGTAGTACCACGGACAGGCCATCGTACAATGAGCAGTTCTTC	TRBV19	TRBJ2-1	TRBD1	NA
CSASQKETQYF	TGCAGTGCCAGCCAGAAAGAGACCCAGTACTTC	TRBV20-1	TRBJ2-5	NA	NA
CASSQTGVIEKLFF	TGCGCCAGCAGCCAAACAGGGGTGATCGAAAAACTGTTTTTT	TRBV4-1	TRBJ1-4	TRBD1	NA
CASSGLGQGIYEQYF	TGTGCCAGCAGTGGGCTGGGACAGGGGATCTACGAGCAGTACTTC	TRBV25-1	TRBJ2-7	TRBD1	NA
CASSLPGRDGYGYTF	TGCGCCAGCAGCCTCCCCGGCAGGGATGGCTATGGCTACACCTTC	TRBV4-1	TRBJ1-2	NA	NA
CASSPAGGGEKLFF	TGTGCCAGCTCACCAGCGGGCGGGGGTGAAAAACTGTTTTTT	TRBV18	TRBJ1-4	NA	few
CASSALRTTDTQYF	TGTGCCAGCAGCGCTTTGCGGACCACAGATACGCAGTATTTT	TRBV2	TRBJ2-3	NA	few
CASSPHRDQPQHF	TGTGCCAGCTCCCCTCACAGGGATCAGCCCCAGCATTTT	TRBV18	TRBJ1-5	NA	NA
CSVGIGNTIYF	TGCAGCGTAGGAATTGGAAACACCATATATTTT	TRBV29-1	TRBJ1-3	NA	NA
CASSYQITDTQYF	TGCGCCAGCAGCTATCAGATCACAGATACGCAGTATTTT	TRBV5-1	TRBJ2-3	NA	NA
CASSILGASSTDTQYF	TGCGCCAGCAGCATCCTGGGGGCATCTAGCACAGATACGCAGTATTTT	TRBV5-1	TRBJ2-3	NA	NA
CASSAPQGQITNEKLFF	TGTGCCAGCAGTGCCCCACAGGGGCAGATAACTAATGAAAAACTGTTTTTT	TRBV25-1	TRBJ1-4	TRBD1	few
CASSGVNTGELFF	TGTGCCAGCAGTGGGGTTAACACCGGGGAGCTGTTTTTT	TRBV25-1	TRBJ2-2	NA	few
CASSTTGTPYTGELFF	TGCGCCAGCAGCACCACAGGGACTCCCTACACCGGGGAGCTGTTTTTT	TRBV5-1	TRBJ2-2	NA	NA
CASGIWEQYF	TGTGCCAGCGGGATTTGGGAGCAGTACTTC	TRBV6-1	TRBJ2-7	NA	few
CASSYATGQGAQFF	TGTGCCAGCAGTTACGCCACCGGGCAGGGGGCGCAGTTCTTC	TRBV6-5	TRBJ2-1	TRBD1	few
CASSPRINTEAFF	TGTGCCAGCAGCCCTAGGATCAACACTGAAGCTTTCTTT	TRBV7-7	TRBJ1-1	NA	many
CASSFGTATNEKLFF	TGCGCCAGCAGCTTTGGGACAGCAACTAATGAAAAACTGTTTTTT	TRBV5-1	TRBJ1-4	TRBD1	few
CASSLDRAGTEAFF	TGTGCCAGCAGCTTAGACAGGGCGGGAACTGAAGCTTTCTTT	TRBV7-9	TRBJ1-1	NA	few
CAWRKGSNQPQHF	TGTGCCTGGAGGAAGGGTAGCAATCAGCCCCAGCATTTT	TRBV30	TRBJ1-5	NA	NA
CSVVGGQKGYTF	TGCAGCGTTGTGGGAGGACAGAAAGGCTACACCTTC	TRBV29-1	TRBJ1-2	NA	few
CASRLAGGRQETQYF	TGTGCCAGTCGACTAGCGGGGGGAAGACAAGAGACCCAGTACTTC	TRBV19	TRBJ2-5	TRBD2	NA